This entry features one TCR beta chain sequence. This sample stems from a study of cytomegalovirus exposure and HLA in healthy donors. The ends were cut back, 1 base at V and 2 bases at J, with 12 bases in the middle. Germline V gene lookup returns CDR1 SGHTA and CDR2 FQGNSA. The CDR3 is 16 residues long. The PCR had 60 Vbeta and 13 Jbeta primers. Sequencing was performed with immunoSEQ multiplex PCR; in TCRdb, only in-frame clones are kept and a portion is missing. This table holds about 57,000 clones, around 84% found once. The sequencing input was PBMCs. This sequence originates from a male donor in good health and CMV-seronegative. The chain employs TRBV7-2 and TRBJ1-3; D perhaps matches TRBD1 (5 bases). The CDR3 is CASSLVGGPAGNTIYF. The CDR3 DNA follows: TGTGCCAGCAGCTTAGTCGGGGGACCGGCTGGAAACACCATATATTTT.